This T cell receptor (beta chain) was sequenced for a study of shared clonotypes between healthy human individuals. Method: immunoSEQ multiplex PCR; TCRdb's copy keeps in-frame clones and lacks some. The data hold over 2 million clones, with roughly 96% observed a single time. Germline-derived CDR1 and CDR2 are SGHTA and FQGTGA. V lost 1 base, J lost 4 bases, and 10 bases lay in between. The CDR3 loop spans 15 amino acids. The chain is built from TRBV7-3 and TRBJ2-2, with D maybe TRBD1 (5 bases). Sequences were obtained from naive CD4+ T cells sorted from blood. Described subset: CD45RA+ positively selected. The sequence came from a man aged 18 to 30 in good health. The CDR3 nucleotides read TGTGCCAGCAGCTTAAGGCCAGGGCCCACCGGGGAGCTGTTTTTT. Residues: CASSLRPGPTGELFF.